This is a list of T cell receptor beta chains from one sample in a study of brain T cells in children with intractable seizures. Generated by immunoSEQ multiplex PCR, the TCRdb table keeps only in-frame clones and is missing some. Of roughly 110,000 clones in the sample, 85% to 95% are singletons; the top ten hold 3.8%. The sequencing here drew on peripheral blood, taken at surgery. These receptors all stem from a boy in the first two years of life with hemimegalencephaly and intractable seizures. Each CDR3 is given with its conserved first and last residue. A D gene is named only where the DNA matches it firmly. Size is stated for part of the rows, as once, few or many counts, or as a class when the clone is expanded.

d_call	j_call	v_call	clone_size	cdr3_aa	cdr3_nt
-	TRBJ2-2	TRBV5-1	-	CASSWEIAANTGELFF	TGCGCCAGCAGCTGGGAGATAGCGGCGAACACCGGGGAGCTGTTTTTT
-	TRBJ2-3	TRBV5-6	-	CASSRTGAGIDTQYF	TGTGCCAGCAGCCGTACGGGAGCGGGTATAGATACGCAGTATTTT
-	TRBJ1-1	TRBV18	-	CASSLFHWESSEAFF	TGTGCCAGCTCACTCTTCCATTGGGAGTCTTCTGAAGCTTTCTTT
TRBD1	TRBJ2-1	TRBV7-2	-	CASSSRTGGFAEFF	TGTGCCAGCAGCTCCCGGACAGGTGGGTTTGCTGAGTTCTTC
TRBD1	TRBJ1-2	TRBV24-1	-	CATSKGDRGVYGYTF	TGTGCCACCAGCAAAGGTGACAGGGGAGTCTATGGCTACACCTTC
TRBD2	TRBJ2-3	TRBV19	-	CASTFVGRGNGDTQYF	TGTGCCAGTACCTTTGTAGGGAGGGGAAACGGAGATACGCAGTATTTT
TRBD2	TRBJ2-3	TRBV5-1	-	CASSLWTSPRDTQYF	TGCGCCAGCAGCCTCTGGACTAGTCCCCGCGATACGCAGTATTTT
-	TRBJ2-3	TRBV15	-	CATSRSQGIGDTQYF	TGTGCCACCAGCAGGAGTCAGGGTATAGGAGATACGCAGTATTTT
TRBD2	TRBJ2-7	TRBV7-8	-	CASSSTSGGNYEQYF	TGTGCCAGCAGCTCGACTAGCGGGGGGAACTACGAGCAGTACTTC
-	TRBJ2-6	TRBV5-1	-	CASRSYSGANVLTF	TGCGCCAGCAGGTCATACTCTGGGGCCAACGTCCTGACTTTC
-	TRBJ1-1	TRBV5-1	-	CASSLDGQNTEAFF	TGCGCCAGCAGCTTGGATGGACAGAACACTGAAGCTTTCTTT
TRBD2	TRBJ2-1	TRBV6-4	-	CASSPGLAGPLSYNEQFF	TGTGCCAGCAGTCCGGGACTAGCGGGACCACTCTCCTACAATGAGCAGTTCTTC
-	TRBJ1-2	TRBV11-2	-	CATAGGSPVNYGYTF	TGTGCCACCGCGGGGGGCAGCCCAGTTAACTATGGCTACACCTTC
TRBD2	TRBJ2-3	TRBV18	-	CASSPSLIIAGASTDTQYF	TGTGCCAGCTCACCCTCATTAATTATAGCGGGGGCTAGCACAGATACGCAGTATTTT
TRBD2	TRBJ2-3	TRBV3-1/TRBV3-2	-	CASSQDSGSTDTQYF	TGTGCCAGCAGCCAAGATAGCGGGAGCACAGATACGCAGTATTTT
-	TRBJ2-5	TRBV6-5	-	CASSSPRRGETQYF	TGTGCCAGCAGTTCGCCCCGGCGCGGGGAGACCCAGTACTTC
TRBD2	TRBJ2-3	TRBV28	-	CASSRTSLADTQYF	TGTGCCAGCAGCCGGACTAGCTTGGCAGATACGCAGTATTTT
-	TRBJ2-7	TRBV28	-	CASSFLLANSSYEQYF	TGTGCCAGCAGTTTCCTGCTAGCGAATAGCTCCTACGAGCAGTACTTC
-	TRBJ2-7	TRBV6-5	-	CASSYSRAPSYEQYF	TGTGCCAGCAGTTACTCGAGGGCCCCTTCCTACGAGCAGTACTTC
TRBD2	TRBJ2-2	TRBV4-2	-	CASSQVQAGAGELFF	TGTGCCAGCAGCCAAGTCCAAGCGGGAGCCGGGGAGCTGTTTTTT
TRBD1	TRBJ1-2	TRBV19	few	CASSQGTGAGTF	TGTGCCAGTAGCCAGGGGACAGGGGCCGGCACCTTC
-	TRBJ2-5	TRBV6-7	-	CASSYSPGDSQETQYF	TGTGCCAGCAGTTACTCTCCAGGGGATTCCCAAGAGACCCAGTACTTC
-	TRBJ1-2	TRBV27	-	CASYRGGVPTRYYGYTF	TGTGCCAGCTACCGCGGGGGAGTCCCGACTAGGTACTATGGCTACACCTTC
-	TRBJ2-7	TRBV7-6	-	CASSFGSSYEQYF	TGTGCCAGCAGCTTTGGGAGCTCCTACGAGCAGTACTTC
TRBD2	TRBJ2-1	TRBV11-2	-	CASSFGGLAGESYNEQFF	TGTGCCAGCAGCTTTGGGGGACTAGCGGGCGAATCCTACAATGAGCAGTTCTTC
-	TRBJ2-3	TRBV27	-	CASSSRTDTQYF	TGTGCCAGCAGTTCACGAACAGATACGCAGTATTTT
-	TRBJ2-3	TRBV7-9	-	CASSDSVADTQYF	TGTGCCAGCAGCGACAGTGTCGCAGATACGCAGTATTTT
TRBD2	TRBJ2-7	TRBV4-1	-	CASSPLAGGYEQYF	TGCGCCAGCAGCCCCTTGGCGGGAGGTTACGAGCAGTACTTC
-	TRBJ2-6	TRBV6-5	-	CASSASIAGANVLTF	TGTGCCAGCAGCGCGAGTATCGCTGGGGCCAACGTCCTGACTTTC
-	TRBJ2-2	TRBV11-2	-	CASSLVLAKSTGELFF	TGTGCCAGCAGCTTAGTTCTGGCCAAGAGCACCGGGGAGCTGTTTTTT